The clone carrying this T cell receptor beta chain was seen a single time. The CDR3 has 13 residues. Germline CDR1 is MNHEY and CDR2 is SVGAGI. The ends were cut back, 11 bases at V and 8 bases at J, with 19 bases in the middle. Using immunoSEQ multiplex PCR, the repertoire was profiled, and TCRdb retains in-frame clones only, with some absent. The sample lists 200,000 to 250,000 clones, 80% to 90% occurring once. This entry belongs to a study of blood T cell repertoires in COVID-19. The specimen was peripheral blood. The V and J genes are TRBV6-5 and TRBJ1-5, with unresolved D. This clonotype was sampled from a woman aged 45-59 years with active or convalescent COVID-19. The DNA for the CDR3 is TGTGCCGGAAGGAGGACCCTGCAGGAGCCCCAGCATTTT. This translates into CAGRRTLQEPQHF.